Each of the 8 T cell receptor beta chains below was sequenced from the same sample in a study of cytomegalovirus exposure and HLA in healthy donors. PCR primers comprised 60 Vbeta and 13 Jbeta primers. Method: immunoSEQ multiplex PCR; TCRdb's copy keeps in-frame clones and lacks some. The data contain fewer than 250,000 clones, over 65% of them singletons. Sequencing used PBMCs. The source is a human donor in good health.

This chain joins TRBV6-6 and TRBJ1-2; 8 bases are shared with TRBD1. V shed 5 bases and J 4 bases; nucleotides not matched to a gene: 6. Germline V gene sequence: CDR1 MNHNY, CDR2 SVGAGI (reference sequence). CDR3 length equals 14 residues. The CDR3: CASSPTGGGYGYTF. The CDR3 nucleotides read TGTGCCAGCAGTCCCACAGGGGGTGGCTATGGCTACACCTTC.

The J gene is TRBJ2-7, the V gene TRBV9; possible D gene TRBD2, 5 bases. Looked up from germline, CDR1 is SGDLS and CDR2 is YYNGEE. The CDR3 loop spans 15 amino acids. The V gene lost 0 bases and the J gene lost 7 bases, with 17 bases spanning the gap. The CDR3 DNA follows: TGTGCCAGCAGCGTAGACGGGGTGAGTACCAGGGAGCAGTACTTC. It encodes CASSVDGVSTREQYF. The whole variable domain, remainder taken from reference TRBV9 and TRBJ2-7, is DSGVTQTPKHLITATGQRVTLRCSPRSGDLSVYWYQQSLDQGLQFLIQYYNGEERAKGNILERFSAQQFPDLHSELNLSSLELGDSALYFCASSVDGVSTREQYFGPGTRLTVT.

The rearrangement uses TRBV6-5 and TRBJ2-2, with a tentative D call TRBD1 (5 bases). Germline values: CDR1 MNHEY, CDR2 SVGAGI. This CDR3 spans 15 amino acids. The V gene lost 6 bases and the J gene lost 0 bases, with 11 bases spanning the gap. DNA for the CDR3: TGTGCCAGCAGCCGACAGATAGCGAACACCGGGGAGCTGTTTTTT. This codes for CASSRQIANTGELFF.

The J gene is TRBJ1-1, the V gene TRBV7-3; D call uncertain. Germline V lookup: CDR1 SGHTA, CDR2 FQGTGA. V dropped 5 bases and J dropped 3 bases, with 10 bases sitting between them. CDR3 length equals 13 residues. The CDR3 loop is CASSPHGYTEAFF. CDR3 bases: TGTGCCAGCAGCCCCCACGGGTACACTGAAGCTTTCTTT.

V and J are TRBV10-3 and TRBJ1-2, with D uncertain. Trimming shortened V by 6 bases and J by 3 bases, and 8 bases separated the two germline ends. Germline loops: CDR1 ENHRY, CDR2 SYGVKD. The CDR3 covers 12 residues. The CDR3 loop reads CAISPGDYGYTF. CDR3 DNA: TGTGCCATCAGCCCCGGGGACTATGGCTACACCTTC.

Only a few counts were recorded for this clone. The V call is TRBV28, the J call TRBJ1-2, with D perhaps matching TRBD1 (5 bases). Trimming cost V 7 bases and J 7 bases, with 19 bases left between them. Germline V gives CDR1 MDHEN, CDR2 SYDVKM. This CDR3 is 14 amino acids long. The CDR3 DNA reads TGTGCCAGCATCGAGACCGGGGGACGGAGTGGCTACACCTTC. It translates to CASIETGGRSGYTF.

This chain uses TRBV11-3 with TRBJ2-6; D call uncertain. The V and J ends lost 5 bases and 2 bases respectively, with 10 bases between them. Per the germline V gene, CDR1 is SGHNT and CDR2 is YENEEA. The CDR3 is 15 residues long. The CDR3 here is CASSRRQAGANVLTF. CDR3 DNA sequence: TGTGCCAGCAGCCGCAGACAAGCTGGGGCCAACGTCCTGACTTTC.

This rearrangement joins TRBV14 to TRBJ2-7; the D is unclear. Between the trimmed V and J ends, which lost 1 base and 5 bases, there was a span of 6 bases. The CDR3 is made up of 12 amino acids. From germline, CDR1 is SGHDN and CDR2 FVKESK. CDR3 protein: CASSQGVHEQYF. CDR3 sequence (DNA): TGTGCCAGCAGCCAAGGCGTCCACGAGCAGTACTTC.